This TCR beta chain was retrieved from a study of a mutant IDH1 vaccine in newly diagnosed glioma. As for the study in general: During weeks 1, 3, 5, 7, 11, 15, 19 and 23, patients received eight vaccinations.

This clone was seen just once. Its specificity is unknown. Study observations and caveats: No link was apparently found between pseudoprogression and changes in top peripheral T cell clonotypes. Of the patients, 80% to 95% had vaccine-induced immune responses.

As to time point: week 11, during vaccination. Alongside topical imiquimod, each dose of vaccine comprised 300 ug of mutant IDH1 20-mer peptide. Donors had new WHO grade 3 or 4 IDH1-mutant, ATRX-lost astrocytomas. Measured with immunoSEQ multiplex PCR; TCRdb has only the in-frame clones, and not every one. The sample has 55,000 or so clones; about 91% are singletons. Trimming took 0 bases from V and 0 from J, leaving 7 bases between them. Per germline, CDR1 SGDLS and CDR2 YYNGEE. The CDR3 has 16 amino acids. This rearrangement joins TRBV9 to TRBJ1-6; D is ambiguous. This TCR derives from a man in his forties or fifties with glioma. The sequenced sample was PBMCs, obtained from a glioma patient whose treatment included an IDH1 peptide vaccine. The CDR3 DNA reads as TGTGCCAGCAGCGTAGTAGGGAACTCCTATAATTCACCCCTCCACTTT. It is translated as CASSVVGNSYNSPLHF.